This paragraph reports one T cell receptor beta chain. Assay: immunoSEQ multiplex PCR; the TCRdb copy retains only in-frame clones and omits some. The table includes 100,000 to 130,000 clones, approximately 84% detected once. The data were obtained in a study of blood T cell repertoires in COVID-19. This CDR3 contains 15 residues. CDR1 SGHTS and CDR2 YDEGEE come from the germline V gene. V trimming: 2 bases; J trimming: 6 bases; junction bases outside the gene matches: 3. The receptor comes from a human donor in a cohort sampled during active COVID-19. Material: peripheral blood. The chain couples TRBV5-8 to TRBJ2-1, with 12 nucleotides matching TRBD2. The CDR3 DNA reads as TGTGCCAGCAGCTTCCTAGCGGGAGGGCCCAATGAGCAGTTCTTC. Protein: CASSFLAGGPNEQFF.